This passage covers 14 T cell receptor beta chains from one sample sequenced in a study of PD-L1 blockade in urothelial cancer. Produced via immunoSEQ multiplex PCR; TCRdb's table is partial and in-frame only. The sample holds approximately 110,000 clones, approximately 86% seen once. The specimen comprised PBMCs, sampled around atezolizumab (anti-PD-L1) treatment. These receptor sequences come from a man aged 45-65 years with urothelial cancer.

The chain joins TRBV5-1 to TRBJ1-1; 9 bases are shared with TRBD1. The CDR3 runs 14 residues. J lost 2 bases, V lost 6 bases, and 5 bases had no gene match. The germline V gene has CDR1 SGHRS and CDR2 YFSETQ. The CDR3 nucleotides are TGCGCCAGCATGCGGGACAGGGTCAACACTGAAGCTTTCTTT. It is translated as CASMRDRVNTEAFF.

The chain carries TRBV7-9 and TRBJ2-3, with a tentative D call TRBD2 (6 bases). This CDR3 region has 15 residues. From germline, CDR1 is SEHNR and CDR2 FQNEAQ (reference sequence). Deletions cut 5 bases from V and 8 bases from J, with 20 bases between. The CDR3 DNA sequence: TGTGCCAGCAGCCCTCGGGGGAGTCAATCGGCTACGCAGTATTTT. Amino acid sequence: CASSPRGSQSATQYF.

This chain uses TRBV11-2 with TRBJ2-3; D is perhaps TRBD2 (7 bases). CDR1 is SGHAT and CDR2 is FQNNGV in the germline V gene. Trimming stripped 0 bases from V and 3 bases from J, with 10 bases between. CDR3 size: 15 residues. The CDR3 bases are TGTGCCAGCAGCTTAGAAGGGGGGGGAACAGATACGCAGTATTTT. Amino acid sequence: CASSLEGGGTDTQYF.

The V call is TRBV29-1, the J call TRBJ1-2; D is unresolved. Germline V gene lookup returns CDR1 SQVTM and CDR2 ANQGSEA. The CDR3 has 13 amino acids. V lost 4 bases and J lost 7, with 16 bases in between. CDR3 sequence: CSVVISGGLGYTF. CDR3 in DNA: TGCAGCGTTGTTATATCAGGAGGGCTTGGCTACACCTTC.

V and J are TRBV7-3 and TRBJ2-1; 9 bases are a match to TRBD2. This CDR3 has 17 residues. After removal of 1 base from V and 4 bases from J, the junction contained 8 bases not matched to a gene. CDR1 and CDR2 from the germline V gene are SGHTA and FQGTGA. For the CDR3, the DNA is TGTGCCAGCAGCTTAAGAAGGGGAGCGGGAGGATACAATGAGCAGTTCTTC. Amino acid sequence: CASSLRRGAGGYNEQFF.

V usage is TRBV11-2 and J usage is TRBJ2-7, with 11 bases that match TRBD2. Germline assignment: CDR1 SGHAT and CDR2 FQNNGV. V dropped 4 bases and J dropped 3; count of bases not matched to a gene: 8. The CDR3 extends over 16 amino acids. CDR3 nucleotides: TGTGCCAGCAGCTCGCCCGGACTAGCGGGCGTCTACGAGCAGTACTTC. The encoded protein is CASSSPGLAGVYEQYF.

This clone was seen at least ten times. V is TRBV10-3 and J is TRBJ1-2; D is possibly TRBD1 (6 bases). Germline V gives CDR1 ENHRY, CDR2 SYGVKD. The CDR3 totals 13 residues. Deletions cut 4 bases from V and 8 bases from J, with 14 bases between. CDR3 coding DNA: TGTGCCATCAGTGTCGACAGGACGCTCGGCTACACCTTC. Protein sequence: CAISVDRTLGYTF.

This clone was detected once. This chain uses TRBV10-3 with TRBJ2-1, with 9 bases lining up with TRBD2. V lost 2 bases, J lost 3 bases, and 5 bases stayed unmatched. The germline V gene has CDR1 ENHRY and CDR2 SYGVKD. CDR3 size: 16 residues. As DNA, the CDR3 is TGTGCCATCAGTGAGCCCCGACTAGCGGACTACAATGAGCAGTTCTTC. This gives the protein CAISEPRLADYNEQFF.

Only a few counts were recorded for this clone. The gene calls are TRBV7-9 and TRBJ1-2; 7 nucleotides line up with TRBD1. CDR1 SEHNR and CDR2 FQNEAQ come from the germline V gene (reference sequence). The CDR3 totals 16 residues. The V gene end was trimmed by 3 bases and the J gene end by 3 bases; junction bases not matched to a gene: 10. DNA of the CDR3: TGTGCCAGCAGCTTGGGGACAGACATTAGACACTATGGCTACACCTTC. Amino acid sequence: CASSLGTDIRHYGYTF.

The gene calls are TRBV9 and TRBJ2-7; a possible D gene is TRBD1 (6 bases). Trimming pared 0 bases from V and 1 base from J, leaving 11 bases between. The CDR3 loop spans 15 amino acids. Germline-derived CDR1 and CDR2 are SGDLS and YYNGEE. The CDR3 protein is CASSVAWGPSYEQYF. In DNA, the CDR3 is TGTGCCAGCAGCGTAGCTTGGGGGCCTTCCTACGAGCAGTACTTC.

The CDR3 is CASSVAGQGQAYGYTF. Here the CDR3 DNA reads TGTGCCAGCAGCGTAGCCGGGCAGGGGCAAGCCTATGGCTACACCTTC. This chain connects TRBV9 to TRBJ1-2, with a tentative D call TRBD1 (6 bases). From germline, CDR1 is SGDLS and CDR2 YYNGEE. The germline V and J ends were trimmed by 0 bases and 4 bases, with 16 bases remaining between them. The CDR3 contains 16 residues.

V and J are TRBV19 and TRBJ2-1; 14 bases fit TRBD2. Losses at the gene ends were 5 bases for V and 8 bases for J; bases not matched to a gene: 5. The CDR3 length is 15 residues. Germline V gene lookup returns CDR1 LNHDA and CDR2 SQIVND (reference sequence). Written as DNA, the CDR3 is TGTGCCAGTAGTCCGGGACTAGCGGGAGTTCATGAGCAGTTCTTC. It codes for CASSPGLAGVHEQFF.

The sample holds many counts of this clone. This rearrangement joins TRBV28 to TRBJ1-1, with 8 nucleotides matching TRBD1. The CDR3 length is 13 residues. Germline V gene data show CDR1 as MDHEN and CDR2 as SYDVKM. Losses at the gene ends were 5 bases for V and 8 bases for J; bases not matched to a gene: 7. This chain's CDR3 is CASSPPGTGEAFF. The CDR3 DNA follows: TGTGCCAGCAGTCCACCCGGGACAGGAGAAGCTTTCTTT.

This chain links TRBV5-8 with TRBJ2-2; D is perhaps TRBD2 (6 bases). V lost 4 bases to trimming and J lost 7 bases, with 14 bases between them. This CDR3 contains 14 residues. Germline-derived CDR1 and CDR2 are SGHTS and YDEGEE. As DNA, the CDR3 is TGTGCCAGCAGCCGTGGGACTCTCCACGGGGAGCTGTTTTTT. This codes for CASSRGTLHGELFF.